The source of this T cell receptor beta chain is a study of T-cell reconstitution after alpha-beta-depleted transplantation in children (dated by TCRdb to about 2016). In the study overall: The study quantitatively tracked T-cell immune reconstitution after TCRalphabeta/CD19-depleted allogeneic hematopoietic cell transplantation in children using TCR repertoire profiling.

Including the terminal cysteine and phenylalanine, the CDR3 comprises 19 residues. To note about this clonotype: Its antigen is not yet known. Because the CDR3's place on the DNA is in doubt, the DNA is left out and the CDR3 is given as listed by TCRdb.

The protocol used for the library was PCR. TCRdb names Illumina HiSeq 2500 as the instrument used. TCR libraries were prepared with molecular barcoding, using unique molecular identifiers to normalize TCRbeta repertoire quantification. TCRdb passed the public sequencing reads through fastp at Q25 and MiXCR, retaining productive beta sequences. Entries that share a CDR3 protein sequence are merged under the most common genes and DNA. A total of more than 450,000 distinct CDR3 sequences appear in this sample, 15% to 20% of them only once. 3.3% of the sample belongs to the ten largest clones. The material was PBMCs from the stem cell graft donor, obtained from the stem cell graft. The receptor was derived from a human donor who donated a stem cell graft to a child with acute lymphoblastic leukemia. The V and J segments used are TRBV7-5 and TRBJ2-1. TRBV7-5 is a recognized pseudogene. The CDR3 loop reads CISVSEAYLAGGPYNEQFF.